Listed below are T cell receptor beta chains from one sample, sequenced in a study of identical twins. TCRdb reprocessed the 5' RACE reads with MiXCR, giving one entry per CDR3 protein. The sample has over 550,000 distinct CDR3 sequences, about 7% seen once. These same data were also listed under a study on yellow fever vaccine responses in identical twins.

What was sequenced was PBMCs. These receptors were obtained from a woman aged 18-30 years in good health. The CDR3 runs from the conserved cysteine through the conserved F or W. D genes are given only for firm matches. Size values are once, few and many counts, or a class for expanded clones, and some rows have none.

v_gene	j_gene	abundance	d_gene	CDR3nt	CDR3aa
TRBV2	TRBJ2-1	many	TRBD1	TGTGCCAGCAGTGAGGGGGGGACAGGGAACAATGAGCAGTTCTTC	CASSEGGTGNNEQFF
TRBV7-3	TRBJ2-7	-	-	TGTGCCAGCAGCTTAGAACCTAGCTTCTACGAGCAGTACTTC	CASSLEPSFYEQYF
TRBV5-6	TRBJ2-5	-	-	TGTGCCAGCAGCTTGCCAGGGGCGCAAGAGACCCAGTACTTC	CASSLPGAQETQYF
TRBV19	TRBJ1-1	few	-	TGTGCCAGTAGTATCCCCAGCAGGAACACTGAAGCTTTCTTT	CASSIPSRNTEAFF
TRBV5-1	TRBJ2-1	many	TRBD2	TGCGCCAGCAGCCCCCGTGGCGGGAGCGTCGAGCAGTTCTTC	CASSPRGGSVEQFF
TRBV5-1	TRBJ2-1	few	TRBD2	TGCGCCAGCAGCGTAACCGGGACTAGCGGGAGCAATGAGCAGTTCTTC	CASSVTGTSGSNEQFF
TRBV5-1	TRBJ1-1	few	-	TGCGCCAGCAGCTTAGTGCGGGGCAACATCGAGGCTTTCTTT	CASSLVRGNIEAFF
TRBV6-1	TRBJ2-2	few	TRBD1	TGTGCCAGCAGGGTGGGACAGGGGAACACCGGGGAGCTGTTTTTT	CASRVGQGNTGELFF
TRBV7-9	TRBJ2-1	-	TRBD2	TGTGCCAGCAGCTTAGGGCCGACTAGCGGGAGCTTTAATGAGCAGTTCTTC	CASSLGPTSGSFNEQFF
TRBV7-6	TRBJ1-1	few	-	TGTGCCAGCAGCCGATTTGTTTCCACAGATGAAGCTTTCTTT	CASSRFVSTDEAFF
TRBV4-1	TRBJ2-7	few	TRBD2	TGCGCCAGCAGCCTCGGACTAGGAATCGCCTACGAGCAGTACTTC	CASSLGLGIAYEQYF
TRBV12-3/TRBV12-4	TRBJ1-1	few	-	TGTGCCAGCAGCCTTGTCGAAAGTGAAGCTTTCTTT	CASSLVESEAFF
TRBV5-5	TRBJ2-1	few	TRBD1	TGTGCCAGCAGCGGGACAGGGGGGCTTAGGGATGAGCAGTTCTTC	CASSGTGGLRDEQFF
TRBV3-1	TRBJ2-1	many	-	TGTGCCAGCAGCCAAGGAACCCTTTACAATGAGCAGTTCTTC	CASSQGTLYNEQFF
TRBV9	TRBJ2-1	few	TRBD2	TGTGCCAGCAGCGTAGTCGGGGGGGGTGAGCAGTTCTTC	CASSVVGGGEQFF